Listed here are 6 T cell receptor beta chains from one sample, sequenced in a study of read filtering for tumor transcriptome and immune sequencing. This library used roughly 400 ng RNA and molecular barcoded adaptors spanning alpha/delta and beta/gamma chains. In TCRdb, the reads were re-called with MiXCR into one record per CDR3 protein. The sample has 42,000 or so distinct CDR3 sequences, roughly an eighth seen once. Sequencing was done on a sample of a population of CD138-negative cells sorted from bone marrow. The receptor source for this set is a donor aged 40 or over with multiple myeloma.

This clonotype was seen ten or more times. V usage is TRBV4-3 and J usage is TRBJ1-4, with D possibly TRBD1 on 5 matching bases. V gave up 0 bases and J gave up 9 bases, with 11 bases separating them. The CDR3 runs to 14 residues. The germline CDR1 and CDR2 sequences are LGHNA and YSLEER. CDR3 DNA: TGCGCCAGCAGCCAAGACTTGGACAATAAAAAACTGTTTTTT. Translation: CASSQDLDNKKLFF.

This clonotype was seen repeatedly, ten times or more. This sequence joins TRBV2 and TRBJ1-1; a possible D gene is TRBD1 (5 bases). Germline V gene lookup returns CDR1 SNHLY and CDR2 FYNNEI. The CDR3 runs 15 residues. V was trimmed by 4 bases and J by 4 bases, leaving 16 bases between them. CDR3 in DNA: TGTGCCAGCAGTGTAGGGGCTCCCTCGAGCACTGAAGCTTTCTTT. This codes for CASSVGAPSSTEAFF.

This clonotype came up many times. The V and J genes are TRBV6-2 or TRBV6-3 and TRBJ2-6; D remains unclear. The germline gives CDR1 MNHEY, CDR2 SVGEGT. Trimming removed 9 bases from V and 6 bases from J, with 9 bases in between. The CDR3 totals 12 residues. CDR3 in DNA: TGTGCCAGTCGTCCGGAGGCCAACGTCCTGACTTTC. Translation: CASRPEANVLTF.

With respect to this clonotype: This may stem from a read error, because a much larger clone lies one nucleotide away. The V gene is TRBV7-9, the J gene TRBJ1-5, with TRBD1 matching 7 bases. This CDR3 has 18 amino acids. CDR1 is SEHNR, CDR2 FQNEAQ, per germline (reference sequence). CDR3 coding DNA: TGTGCCAGCAGCTTAGTGACAGGGAGTTATTCTGGCAATCAGCCCCTGCATTTT. It yields the protein CASSLVTGSYSGNQPLHF.

This clonotype was detected many times. The chain is built from TRBV14 and TRBJ2-3; 11 bases are a match to TRBD2. This CDR3 region has 16 residues. CDR1 SGHDN and CDR2 FVKESK come from the germline V gene. V lost 5 bases to trimming and J lost 6 bases; unmatched junction nucleotides: 10. This chain's CDR3 is CASSSLRLAGRDTQYF. DNA of the CDR3: TGTGCCAGCAGCTCCTTGAGACTAGCGGGAAGGGATACGCAGTATTTT.

This clonotype has ten or more counts. CDR3 residues: CAWSEGTSLRDEQFF. The DNA of the CDR3 is TGTGCCTGGAGTGAAGGGACTAGCCTCAGGGATGAGCAGTTCTTC. J is TRBJ2-1 and V is TRBV30; 9 bases agree with TRBD2. CDR1 GTSNPN and CDR2 SVGIG come from the germline V gene (reference sequence). This CDR3 spans 15 amino acids. The J segment lost 8 bases and the V segment lost 1 base, leaving 9 bases of the junction unmatched. Based on the CDR3 plus reference TRBV30 and TRBJ2-1, the full variable domain is SQTIHQWPATLVQPVGSPLSLECTVEGTSNPNLYWYRQAAGRGLQLLFYSVGIGQISSEVPQNLSASRPQDRQFILSSKKLLLSDSGFYLCAWSEGTSLRDEQFFGPGTRLTVL.